A selection of T cell receptor beta chains follows, all from one sample in a study of OX40 agonist ivuxolimab in advanced cancers. The assay was immunoSEQ multiplex PCR, and TCRdb's table has in-frame clones only and misses some. The sample has 35,000 to 40,000 clones, approximately 90% seen once. The specimen comprised CD4+ or CD8+ T cells sorted from blood, sampled in a trial of the OX40 agonist ivuxolimab. These receptors were collected from an adult with an advanced solid tumor such as melanoma, head and neck, liver or kidney cancer. CDR3s leave out the opening cysteine and the closing phenylalanine or tryptophan. Fields, in order: J gene, V gene, CDR3 protein.

J: TRBJ2-5; V: TRBV11-2; CDR3: ASSSSVQETQY
J: .; V: TRBV18; CDR3: ASSPPVAGSYEQY
J: TRBJ2-1; V: TRBV4-1; CDR3: ASSHLGLAGSKSSYNEQF
J: TRBJ1-4; V: TRBV7-9; CDR3: ASSQIARGLGEKLF
J: TRBJ1-4; V: TRBV18; CDR3: ASSPLDRGIEKLF
J: TRBJ2-1; V: TRBV11-2; CDR3: ASSLLAPKF
J: TRBJ1-2; V: TRBV6-6; CDR3: ASSWDREGYT
J: TRBJ1-2; V: TRBV7-9; CDR3: ASSLGGQYGYT
J: TRBJ1-2; V: TRBV5-5; CDR3: ASSLEWADYGYT
J: TRBJ1-1; V: TRBV7-2; CDR3: ASSYRQGNTEAF
J: TRBJ2-1; V: TRBV29-1; CDR3: SGRVYNEQF
J: TRBJ2-3; V: TRBV5-1; CDR3: ASSAGGLADSTDTQY
J: TRBJ2-5; V: TRBV2; CDR3: ASSDRGALVAQY
J: TRBJ2-7; V: TRBV7-9; CDR3: ASTRGAYEQY
J: TRBJ2-3; V: TRBV7-2; CDR3: ASSIQRQGRADTQY
J: TRBJ1-3; V: TRBV29-1; CDR3: SVEGSSGNTIY
J: TRBJ2-5; V: TRBV27; CDR3: ASRPGLAVQQETQY
J: TRBJ2-3; V: TRBV6-1; CDR3: ASSLSGGTDTQY
J: TRBJ1-1; V: TRBV5-1; CDR3: ASSPGTGFEAF
J: TRBJ1-1; V: TRBV6-1; CDR3: ASSLSGTSKAEAF
J: TRBJ1-1; V: TRBV13; CDR3: ASSPGWRTEAF
J: TRBJ2-7; V: TRBV18; CDR3: ASSPLQGATGSMSYEQY
J: TRBJ2-4; V: TRBV7-9; CDR3: ASSVRGGKNIQY
J: TRBJ1-4; V: TRBV6-5; CDR3: ASRDRGYRNEKLF
J: TRBJ2-7; V: TRBV6-6; CDR3: ASMRGATYEQY
J: TRBJ1-5; V: TRBV2; CDR3: ASTGEINQPQH
J: TRBJ1-5; V: TRBV6-1; CDR3: ASSERELQPQH
J: TRBJ2-5; V: TRBV7-9; CDR3: ASSSGGTRWY
J: TRBJ2-1; V: TRBV6-5; CDR3: ASSYSSGAGNEQF
J: TRBJ2-3; V: TRBV7-2; CDR3: ASSDTDTQY
J: TRBJ2-7; V: TRBV7-3; CDR3: ASSLEPGGYTYEQY
J: TRBJ1-5; V: TRBV30; CDR3: AWSVGGSNQPQH
J: TRBJ2-7; V: TRBV18; CDR3: ASSPPGQEHEQY
J: TRBJ1-5; V: TRBV19; CDR3: ASRHRDINQPQH
J: TRBJ2-7; V: TRBV11-2; CDR3: ASSLALQTYEQY
J: TRBJ2-3; V: TRBV7-3; CDR3: ASSSGQGGVTDTQY
J: TRBJ1-3; V: TRBV18; CDR3: ASSPSGNGNTIY
J: TRBJ2-1; V: TRBV4-1; CDR3: ASSHPQGVGRGSEQF
J: TRBJ2-7; V: TRBV5-1; CDR3: ASSSTSGGSYEQY
J: TRBJ2-7; V: TRBV10-3; CDR3: AIRGGLSSYEQY
J: TRBJ1-3; V: TRBV18; CDR3: ASGDQGASGNTIY
J: TRBJ1-3; V: TRBV7-9; CDR3: ASSVQGNTIY
J: TRBJ1-2; V: TRBV6-1; CDR3: ANKRGGTHGYT
J: TRBJ1-1; V: TRBV6-5; CDR3: ASRETDRGAEAF
J: TRBJ2-7; V: TRBV5-1; CDR3: ASSSTQGFEQY
J: TRBJ1-1; V: TRBV19; CDR3: ASSFDGTGYRDTEAF
J: TRBJ1-6; V: TRBV7-2; CDR3: ASSSDRSSYNSPLH
J: TRBJ2-3; V: TRBV4-2; CDR3: ASSQEITSTDTQY
J: TRBJ2-7; V: TRBV7-6; CDR3: ASSSRRGPTQEQY
J: TRBJ2-1; V: TRBV10-3; CDR3: ATSRTSGGNEQF
J: TRBJ2-2; V: TRBV7-3; CDR3: ASSLAGAGELF
J: TRBJ2-1; V: TRBV5-1; CDR3: ASSLWSAIFSYNEQF
J: TRBJ1-1; V: TRBV19; CDR3: ASIGTEQNTEAF
J: TRBJ1-5; V: TRBV18; CDR3: ASSPPSAGSSNQPQH
J: TRBJ2-7; V: TRBV4-1; CDR3: ASSQLSGGISYEQY
J: TRBJ2-5; V: TRBV9; CDR3: ASSPGTGGETQY
J: TRBJ1-6; V: TRBV5-1; CDR3: ASSLDSSYNSPLH
J: TRBJ1-2; V: TRBV6-1; CDR3: ASSPGVGGYT